The present T cell receptor (beta chain) was sequenced within a study of beta chain features in type 1 diabetes. Study-level results: TCRB CDR3s were moderately but significantly shorter in Type 1 diabetes patients in all four CD4+ subsets.

The whole isolated RNA underwent reverse transcription, so sequencing captured expressed TCRB transcripts. Here immunoSEQ multiplex PCR was the method, and the copy in TCRdb shows in-frame clones only, minus some. The sample contains 95,000 to 150,000 clones, about 15% of which appear only once. The CDR3 has 16 residues. V lost 5 bases to trimming and J lost 0 bases, with 16 bases between them. Germline V CDR1 and CDR2: PRHDT, FYEKMQ (reference sequence). This clone was detected a few times. Its antigen is not identified. The receptor comes from a man aged 25-45 years with type 1 diabetes. The chain couples TRBV13 to TRBJ1-1; no clear D gene. The sequencing sample was made of central memory CD4+ T cells from blood. The CDR3 DNA reads as TGTGCCAGCAGCGTCAGCGCAATGTACATGAACACTGAAGCTTTCTTT. Protein sequence: CASSVSAMYMNTEAFF.